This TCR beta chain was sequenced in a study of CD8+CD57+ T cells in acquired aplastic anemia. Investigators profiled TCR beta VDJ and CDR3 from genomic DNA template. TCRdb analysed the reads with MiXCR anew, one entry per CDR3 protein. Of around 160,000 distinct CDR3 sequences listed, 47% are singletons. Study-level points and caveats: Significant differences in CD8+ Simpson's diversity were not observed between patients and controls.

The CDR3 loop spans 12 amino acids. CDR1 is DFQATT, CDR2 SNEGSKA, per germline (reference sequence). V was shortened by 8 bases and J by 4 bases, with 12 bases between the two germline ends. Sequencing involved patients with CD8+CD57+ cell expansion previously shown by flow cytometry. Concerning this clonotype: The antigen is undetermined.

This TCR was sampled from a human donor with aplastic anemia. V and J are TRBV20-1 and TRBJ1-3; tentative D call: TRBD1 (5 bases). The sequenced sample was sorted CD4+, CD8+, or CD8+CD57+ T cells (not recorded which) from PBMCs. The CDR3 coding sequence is TGCAGTAGAACAGGACCGGGAAACACCATATATTTT. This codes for CSRTGPGNTIYF.